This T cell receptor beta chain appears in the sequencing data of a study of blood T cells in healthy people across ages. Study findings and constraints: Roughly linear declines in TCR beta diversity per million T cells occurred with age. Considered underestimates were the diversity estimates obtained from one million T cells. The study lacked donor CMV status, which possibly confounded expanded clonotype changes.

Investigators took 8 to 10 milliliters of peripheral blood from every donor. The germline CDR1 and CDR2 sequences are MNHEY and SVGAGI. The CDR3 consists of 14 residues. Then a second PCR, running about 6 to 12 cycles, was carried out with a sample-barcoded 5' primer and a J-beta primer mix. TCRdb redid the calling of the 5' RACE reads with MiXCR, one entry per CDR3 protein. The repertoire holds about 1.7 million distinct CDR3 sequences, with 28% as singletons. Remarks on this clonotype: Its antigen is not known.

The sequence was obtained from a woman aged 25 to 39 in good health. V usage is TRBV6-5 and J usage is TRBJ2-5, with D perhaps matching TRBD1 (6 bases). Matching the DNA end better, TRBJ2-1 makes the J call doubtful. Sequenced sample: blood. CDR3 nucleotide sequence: TGTGCCAGCAGACCACAGGGTCCCCAAGAGACCCAGTTCTTC. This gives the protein CASRPQGPQETQFF.